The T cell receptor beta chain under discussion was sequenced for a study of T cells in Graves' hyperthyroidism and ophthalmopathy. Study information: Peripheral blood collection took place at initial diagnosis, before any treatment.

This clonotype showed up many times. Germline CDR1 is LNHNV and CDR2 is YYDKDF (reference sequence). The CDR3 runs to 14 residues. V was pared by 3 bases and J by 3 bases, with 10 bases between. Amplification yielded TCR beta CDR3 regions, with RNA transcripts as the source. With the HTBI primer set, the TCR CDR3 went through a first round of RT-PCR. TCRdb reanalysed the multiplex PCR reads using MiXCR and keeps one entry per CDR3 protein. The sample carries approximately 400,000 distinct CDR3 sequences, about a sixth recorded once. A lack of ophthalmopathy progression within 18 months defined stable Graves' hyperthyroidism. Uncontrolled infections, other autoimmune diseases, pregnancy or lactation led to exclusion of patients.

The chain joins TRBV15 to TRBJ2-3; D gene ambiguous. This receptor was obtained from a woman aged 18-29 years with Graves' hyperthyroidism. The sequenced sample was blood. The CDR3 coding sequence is TGTGCCACCAGCAGTGCCTCTAGAACAGATACGCAGTATTTT. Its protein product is CATSSASRTDTQYF.